The 12 T cell receptor beta chains in this list originate from one sample, sequenced in a study of T-cell memory formation after mild COVID-19. TCRdb independently ran MiXCR on the 5' RACE reads; one entry per CDR3 protein. The sample carries around 210,000 distinct CDR3 sequences, over 9.5% recorded once. The sample comprised PBMCs or a T cell subset sorted from them (not recorded which). Receptor source: a man aged 18-30 years who had mild COVID-19 (a few samples of this study predate the infection). Cell type and time point are not known.

This clonotype was observed at least ten times. The rearrangement uses TRBV14 and TRBJ2-4; D gene unclear. Germline V gene sequence: CDR1 SGHDN, CDR2 FVKESK. CDR3 length equals 13 residues. Trimming cost V 0 bases and J 5 bases, with 5 bases left between them. This CDR3 is CASSQDVQNIQYF. CDR3 in DNA: TGTGCCAGCAGCCAAGATGTGCAAAACATTCAGTACTTC.

At least ten counts were recorded for this clonotype. The V gene is TRBV28, the J gene TRBJ2-3; 8 bases line up with TRBD2. CDR3 length: 16 amino acids. Trimming took 4 bases from V and 3 from J; bases not matched to a gene: 9. CDR1 and CDR2 from the germline V gene are MDHEN and SYDVKM. The CDR3 region is CASSSGRRGVTDTQYF. In nucleotides, the CDR3 is TGTGCCAGCAGTTCCGGAAGGCGGGGGGTTACAGATACGCAGTATTTT.

The genes are TRBV7-2 and TRBJ1-2; a possible D gene is TRBD1 (5 bases). The CDR3 has 14 residues. Looked up from germline, CDR1 is SGHTA and CDR2 is FQGNSA. Trimming shortened V by 3 bases and J by 4 bases, and 12 bases separated the two germline ends. CDR3 coding DNA: TGTGCCAGCAGCTTGGGGCAGGAGATCTATGGCTACACCTTC. It encodes CASSLGQEIYGYTF.

This clonotype was counted only a few times. The chain recombines TRBV6-6 with TRBJ1-2; D is undetermined. V was shortened by 7 bases and J by 5 bases, with 8 bases between the two germline ends. This CDR3 has 11 residues. In germline, CDR1 is MNHNY, CDR2 SVGAGI (reference sequence). The CDR3 region has the DNA TGTGCCAGCAAGTCAGATTATGGCTACACCTTC. Translating it yields CASKSDYGYTF.

This clonotype turned up a few times. The chain has TRBV18 and TRBJ2-3, with D perhaps matching TRBD2 (6 bases). This CDR3 has 14 residues. Germline loops: CDR1 KGHSH, CDR2 LQKENI. Trimming pared 6 bases from V and 0 bases from J, leaving 10 bases between. CDR3 DNA sequence: TGTGCCAGCTCGGCGGGGCTAAGCACAGATACGCAGTATTTT. This encodes CASSAGLSTDTQYF.

Ten or more counts support this clonotype. V is TRBV15 and J is TRBJ2-1, with D possibly TRBD2 on 6 matching bases. The CDR3 has 15 residues. V was shortened by 0 bases and J by 8 bases, with 14 bases between the two germline ends. Looked up from germline, CDR1 is LNHNV and CDR2 is YYDKDF (reference sequence). The CDR3: CATSREQDYIYEQFF. CDR3 nucleotide sequence: TGTGCCACCAGCAGAGAACAGGACTATATCTATGAGCAGTTCTTC.

This clonotype turned up a few times. The chain has TRBV24-1 and TRBJ2-1; D may be TRBD2 (5 bases). The CDR3 covers 15 residues. The V and J ends lost 2 bases and 10 bases respectively, with 17 bases between them. Looked up from germline, CDR1 is KGHDR and CDR2 is SFDVKD. CDR3 protein: CATSDSERAASEQFF. CDR3 bases: TGTGCCACCAGTGATTCTGAGAGGGCGGCGTCCGAGCAGTTCTTC.

CDR3 nucleotides: TGTGCCAGCAGTTTGTTCCGCTCTGGGGCCAACGTCCTGACTTTC. It codes for CASSLFRSGANVLTF. The chain recombines TRBV12-3 or TRBV12-4 with TRBJ2-6; D call uncertain. V lost 3 bases to trimming and J lost 0 bases, with 6 bases between them. The CDR3 runs to 15 residues.

This clonotype was recorded many times. The chain has TRBV12-3 or TRBV12-4 and TRBJ2-7, with D perhaps TRBD1 or TRBD2 (5 bases each). The CDR3 is 14 residues long. Here the CDR3 DNA reads TGTGCCAGCAGTTTAGAGGGGAGCTCCTATGAGCAGTACGTC. Amino acid sequence: CASSLEGSSYEQYV.

V gene TRBV6-5 combines with J gene TRBJ1-5; D is unclear. V was pared by 6 bases and J by 1 base, with 7 bases between. Germline values: CDR1 MNHEY, CDR2 SVGAGI. The CDR3 has 13 residues. Here the CDR3 DNA reads TGTGCCAGCAGGATAGGGAGCAATCAGCCCCAGCATTTT. It codes for CASRIGSNQPQHF.

The CDR3 reads CASSVPTGGTDTQYF. CDR3 nucleotides: TGTGCCAGCAGCGTCCCAACAGGGGGTACAGATACGCAGTATTTT. The rearrangement uses TRBV5-5 and TRBJ2-3, with TRBD1 identical over 8 bases. Germline V gene data show CDR1 as SGHKS and CDR2 as YYEKEE (reference sequence). The trim removed 4 bases at V and 3 bases at J, leaving 7 bases unmatched. There are 15 residues in the CDR3.

The chain is built from TRBV6-2 or TRBV6-3 and TRBJ2-3, with TRBD1 matching 7 bases. The trim removed 6 bases at V and 0 bases at J, leaving 9 bases unmatched. Germline V gives CDR1 MNHEY, CDR2 SVGEGT. This CDR3 is built from 16 residues. The CDR3 spells CASRRPQGVSTDTQYF. CDR3 DNA: TGTGCCAGCAGACGCCCCCAGGGGGTTAGCACAGATACGCAGTATTTT.